The rows below give T cell receptor beta chains drawn from one sample of a study of cytomegalovirus exposure and HLA in healthy donors. Some clones are missing from TCRdb's copy, which holds only in-frame ones; the method was immunoSEQ multiplex PCR. The listing records some 160,000 clones. The sample consisted of PBMCs. These TCRs come from a young man in good health and CMV-seronegative. CDR3s include the opening cysteine and the closing phenylalanine or tryptophan. The D gene is left open where the match is weak.

V	D	J	DNA	CDR3
TRBV5-6	NA	TRBJ1-1	TGTGCCAGCAGCTTAAAAAACATTGAAGCTTTCTTT	CASSLKNIEAFF
TRBV5-4	NA	TRBJ1-1	TGTGCCAGCAGCGGGTGGAGGAACACTGAAGCTTTCTTT	CASSGWRNTEAFF
TRBV5-1	TRBD2	TRBJ2-1	TGCGCCAGCAGCTTTTTTGCGCTAGCGGGAGATGAGCAGTTCTTC	CASSFFALAGDEQFF
TRBV11-2	NA	TRBJ1-2	TGTGCCAGCAGGGCTACGGGGGGGCAAGGCTACACCTTC	CASRATGGQGYTF
TRBV7-6	NA	TRBJ2-5	TGTGCCAGCAGCTTTACAGGGACCCGAGAGACCCAGTACTTC	CASSFTGTRETQYF
TRBV5-1	NA	TRBJ1-2	TGCGCCAGCAGCGCTACTACAGGACAGTCCCTTGGCTACACCTTC	CASSATTGQSLGYTF
TRBV5-1	NA	TRBJ2-3	TGCGCCAGCAGCTTCCAGGGGACAGATACGCAGTATTTT	CASSFQGTDTQYF
TRBV30	TRBD2	TRBJ2-7	TGTGCCTGGAGTGTCTCTACTAGCGGGAGCTCCTACGAGCAGTACTTC	CAWSVSTSGSSYEQYF
TRBV5-1	NA	TRBJ1-2	TGCGCCAGCAGCTTGAGGGGCGGTGGCTATGGCTACACCTTC	CASSLRGGGYGYTF
TRBV5-8	NA	TRBJ2-5	TGTGCCAGCAGCTTGGATCCAGGGCGGCAAGAGACCCAGTACTTC	CASSLDPGRQETQYF
TRBV29-1	NA	TRBJ2-2	TGCAGCGGGGCCAAGGACAGCACCGGGGAGCTGTTTTTT	CSGAKDSTGELFF
TRBV27	NA	TRBJ1-1	TGTGCCAGCAGTTTTTCCAGGGGCACTGAAGCTTTCTTT	CASSFSRGTEAFF
TRBV5-5	NA	TRBJ2-2	TGTGCCAGCAGCTCCAATCACAGGGGCGACGGAGGGACCGGGGAGCTGTTTTTT	CASSSNHRGDGGTGELFF
TRBV30	NA	TRBJ2-7	TGTGCCTGGGTAACCGGGACATTCTCCAACGAGCAGTACTTC	CAWVTGTFSNEQYF
TRBV2	TRBD2	TRBJ2-7	TGTGCCAGCAGTGAGGCTAGCGGGAGGGTATACGAGCAGTACTTC	CASSEASGRVYEQYF
TRBV19	NA	TRBJ2-2	TGTGCCAGTACCCCATCGATCGGGGGAGGCGGGGAGCTGTTTTTT	CASTPSIGGGGELFF
TRBV6-1	NA	TRBJ1-3	TGTGCCAGCAGCGACTATACAGGGTATGGAAACACCATATATTTT	CASSDYTGYGNTIYF
TRBV7-3	TRBD2	TRBJ2-1	TGTGCCAGCAGCTTATCAGCTAGCGGGGCAAATGAGCAGTTCTTC	CASSLSASGANEQFF
TRBV5-6	NA	TRBJ1-2	TGTGCCAGCAGCCAACCTCCCGGGACTCCTAACTATGGCTACACCTTC	CASSQPPGTPNYGYTF
TRBV6-6	NA	TRBJ1-2	TGTGCCAGCAGTTACCCGACGGGAACAGGGTCCTATGGCTACACCTTC	CASSYPTGTGSYGYTF
TRBV4-1	TRBD1	TRBJ1-1	TGCGCCAGCAGCCGAGCAAGGACAGGGCTTGGCACTGAAGCTTTCTTT	CASSRARTGLGTEAFF
TRBV19	TRBD1	TRBJ2-6	TGTGCCAGTAGTCGATTGGGGACAGGGTTGCCTGGGGCCAACGTCCTGACTTTC	CASSRLGTGLPGANVLTF
TRBV5-4	TRBD2	TRBJ2-7	TGTGCCAGCAGCTTGGAGTTAGCGGGTTCCTACGAGCAGTACTTC	CASSLELAGSYEQYF
TRBV19	NA	TRBJ2-1	TGTGCCAGTAGTATATCCTTCTCGTGGTTCTTC	CASSISFSWFF
TRBV6-6	TRBD1	TRBJ1-1	TGTGCCAGCAGTTACTCCTTCGGGACAGGGACGGCTGAAGCTTTCTTT	CASSYSFGTGTAEAFF
TRBV7-2	NA	TRBJ1-1	TGTGCCAGCAGCTCCCAGGGGAACACTGAAGCTTTCTTT	CASSSQGNTEAFF
TRBV5-4	NA	TRBJ1-6	TGTGCCAGCAGCTTCTATACTACTTCACCCCTCCACTTT	CASSFYTTSPLHF
TRBV6-5	NA	TRBJ1-2	TGTGCCAGCAGCTATACCCGGACAGCTAACTATGGCTACACCTTC	CASSYTRTANYGYTF
TRBV5-1	NA	TRBJ2-7	TGCGCCAGCAGCTTGGCCGCGGACAGCTACGAGCAGTACTTC	CASSLAADSYEQYF
TRBV19	NA	TRBJ1-1	TGTGCCAGTAGTGCAACTTGGAACACTGAAGCTTTCTTT	CASSATWNTEAFF
TRBV28	TRBD1	TRBJ2-7	TGTGCCAGCAGGACAGGGGGAATCGACGAGCAGTACTTC	CASRTGGIDEQYF
TRBV18	TRBD2	TRBJ2-3	TGTGCCAGCTCACCATCAGCGGGAAGCACAGATACGCAGTATTTT	CASSPSAGSTDTQYF
TRBV28	NA	TRBJ2-1	TGTGCCAGCAGTTTATCCATCCAACTCGGGGATGAGCAGTTCTTC	CASSLSIQLGDEQFF
TRBV10-3	NA	TRBJ1-1	TGTGCCATCAGTCGAGAAGGGGTGGGCACTGAAGCTTTCTTT	CAISREGVGTEAFF
TRBV4-1	NA	TRBJ1-1	TGCGCCAGCAGCCATCGTCAGGACACTGAAGCTTTCTTT	CASSHRQDTEAFF
TRBV4-1	NA	TRBJ2-7	TGCGCCAGCAGCCTCAAAGGCGGCAGGGTGGACGAGCAGTACTTC	CASSLKGGRVDEQYF
TRBV19	TRBD1	TRBJ1-6	TGTGCCAGTGGCCTGGACAGGGGAGCTCGATATTCACCCCTCCACTTT	CASGLDRGARYSPLHF
TRBV5-1	TRBD2	TRBJ2-3	TGCGCCAGCAGCTCCCGATCCCCTAGCGGGAGCGCAGATACGCAGTATTTT	CASSSRSPSGSADTQYF
TRBV7-9	NA	TRBJ1-1	TGTGCCAGCAGCTCCGGAGGTTGGGTGACTACGGCTTTCTTT	CASSSGGWVTTAFF
TRBV4-1	NA	TRBJ1-5	TGCGCCAGCAGCCAAAAAACATACCAGAGGGGCAATCAGCCCCAGCATTTT	CASSQKTYQRGNQPQHF
TRBV5-1	TRBD2	TRBJ2-7	TGCGCCAGCAGCTTGGGACTAGCGGGAGGAAGGAACGAGCAGTACTTC	CASSLGLAGGRNEQYF
TRBV7-9	NA	TRBJ2-5	TGTGCCAGCAGCTTAGTTGGCCAGGGAGGAGAGACCCAGTACTTC	CASSLVGQGGETQYF
TRBV5-6	NA	TRBJ1-1	TGTGCCAGCAGCTTGGGGGCACTGAACACTGAAGCTTTCTTT	CASSLGALNTEAFF
TRBV5-6	NA	TRBJ2-1	TGTGCCAGCAGCTTTACCCTAGGTAATGAGCAGTTCTTC	CASSFTLGNEQFF
TRBV6-5	NA	TRBJ1-1	TGTGCCAGCAGTTACTCGGCAGGGTATGTTGAAGCTTTCTTT	CASSYSAGYVEAFF
TRBV7-9	NA	TRBJ1-5	TGTGCCAGCAGCCCCCTAGGAGGAATCAATCAGCCCCAGCATTTT	CASSPLGGINQPQHF
TRBV6-1	NA	TRBJ2-7	TGTGCCAGCTGGCCCGGGGGACCCATCTGGGACGAGCAGTACTTC	CASWPGGPIWDEQYF
TRBV4-1	TRBD2	TRBJ2-1	TGCGCCAGCAGCCAAACTAGCGGGAGTGGCTATGAGCAGTTCTTC	CASSQTSGSGYEQFF
TRBV30	TRBD2	TRBJ2-7	TGTGCCTGGAGTGAACGGGGGGAGATATACGAGCAGTACTTC	CAWSERGEIYEQYF
TRBV14	NA	TRBJ2-3	TGTGCCAGCAGCCAAGGACGGAGGGCGGATACGCAGTATTTT	CASSQGRRADTQYF